Listed below are T cell receptor beta chains from one sample, sequenced in a study of long-term antiretroviral therapy in people with HIV. Clones were sequenced by immunoSEQ multiplex PCR, and TCRdb holds only the in-frame ones, with some missing. The sample holds around 13,000 clones; about 82% are singletons and the top ten take approximately 15%. The sample in question was unsorted PBMCs, obtained 1.8 years before starting antiretroviral therapy. The receptor source for this set is a woman in her 40s with HIV. CDR3s include the opening cysteine and the closing phenylalanine or tryptophan. Fields, in order: J gene, clone size, V gene, D gene, CDR3 protein, CDR3 DNA. The D gene is left open where the match is weak. Size is stated for part of the rows, as once, few or many counts, or as a class when the clone is expanded.

TRBJ2-1 | NA | TRBV30 | TRBD2 | CAWSYGGGNNEQFF | TGTGCCTGGAGTTATGGGGGAGGGAACAATGAGCAGTTCTTC
TRBJ2-1 | NA | TRBV7-9 | NA | CASSFPPTIATYNEQFF | TGTGCCAGCAGCTTCCCCCCCACAATAGCGACCTACAATGAGCAGTTCTTC
TRBJ1-2 | NA | TRBV5-5 | TRBD1 | CASSSNTGGVYGYTF | TGTGCCAGCAGTTCAAACACAGGGGGCGTGTATGGCTACACCTTC
TRBJ1-5 | NA | TRBV11-2 | NA | CASSIGGTTTSNQPQHF | TGTGCCAGCAGTATTGGCGGGACAACAACTAGCAATCAGCCCCAGCATTTT
TRBJ1-2 | NA | TRBV9 | NA | CASSVVGQNYGYTF | TGTGCCAGCAGCGTAGTGGGCCAAAACTATGGCTACACCTTC
TRBJ1-2 | few | TRBV7-2 | NA | CASSGRANYGYTF | TGTGCCAGCAGTGGAAGGGCTAACTATGGCTACACCTTC
TRBJ2-3 | NA | TRBV4-1 | NA | CASSQFGDTDTQYF | TGCGCCAGCAGCCAATTTGGAGACACAGATACGCAGTATTTT
TRBJ1-1 | NA | TRBV29-1 | NA | CSVDVGMVTEAFF | TGCAGCGTTGATGTGGGTATGGTCACTGAAGCTTTCTTT
TRBJ2-7 | NA | TRBV6-1 | NA | CASSESVSYEQYF | TGTGCCAGCAGTGAGTCAGTCTCCTACGAGCAGTACTTC
TRBJ1-1 | NA | TRBV7-9 | NA | CASSLGQVAMNTEAFF | TGTGCCAGCAGCTTAGGGCAGGTCGCTATGAACACTGAAGCTTTCTTT
TRBJ2-3 | once | TRBV5-4 | NA | CASSLDQGSTDTQYF | TGTGCCAGCAGCTTGGACCAGGGGTCCACAGATACGCAGTATTTT
TRBJ2-1 | NA | TRBV9 | NA | CASSVGGGPGNEQFF | TGTGCCAGCAGCGTAGGAGGAGGGCCGGGAAATGAGCAGTTCTTC
TRBJ2-7 | NA | TRBV10-2 | NA | CASSEEGSYEQYF | TGCGCCAGCAGTGAGGAGGGTTCCTACGAGCAGTACTTC
TRBJ2-1 | NA | TRBV5-4 | NA | CASSWGVPSSYNEQFF | TGTGCCAGCAGCTGGGGGGTACCGAGCTCCTACAATGAGCAGTTCTTC
TRBJ2-3 | NA | TRBV18 | TRBD2 | CASSPPWTSGNTDTQYF | TGTGCCAGCTCACCACCATGGACTAGCGGAAACACAGATACGCAGTATTTT
TRBJ2-1 | NA | TRBV27 | TRBD2 | CASGGLAGEDEQFF | TGTGCCAGCGGCGGACTAGCGGGAGAGGATGAGCAGTTCTTC
TRBJ2-5 | NA | TRBV10-3 | TRBD2 | CAISPGLAGVETQYF | TGTGCCATCAGCCCGGGACTAGCGGGAGTAGAGACCCAGTACTTC
TRBJ2-6 | once | TRBV5-1 | TRBD1 | CASSRFLLGQDFSGANVLTF | TGCGCCAGCAGCCGTTTCCTTTTAGGACAGGATTTCTCTGGGGCCAACGTCCTGACTTTC
TRBJ1-1 | once | TRBV5-1 | NA | CASSGTAPRGDTEAFF | TGCGCCAGCAGCGGGACTGCTCCGCGGGGGGACACTGAAGCTTTCTTT
TRBJ2-2 | NA | TRBV7-8 | TRBD2 | CASSLGTSVISNTGELFF | TGTGCCAGCAGCCTTGGGACTAGCGTCATCTCGAACACCGGGGAGCTGTTTTTT
TRBJ2-1 | NA | TRBV4-3 | NA | CASSQDLSLYNEQFF | TGCGCCAGCAGCCAAGATCTAAGCCTATACAATGAGCAGTTCTTC
TRBJ2-7 | NA | TRBV5-8 | NA | CASSFGAFLPYEQYF | TGTGCCAGCAGCTTTGGAGCGTTCCTCCCCTACGAGCAGTACTTC
TRBJ2-7 | few | TRBV25-1 | NA | CAISGDPFREQYF | TGTGCCATCAGTGGGGACCCCTTTAGGGAGCAGTACTTC
TRBJ2-3 | NA | TRBV7-6 | TRBD2 | CASSLAGGFTDTQYF | TGTGCCAGCAGCTTAGCGGGAGGGTTCACAGATACGCAGTATTTT
TRBJ2-1 | NA | TRBV28 | NA | CASSLYWRGSSYNEQFF | TGTGCCAGCAGTTTATACTGGAGGGGAAGCTCCTACAATGAGCAGTTCTTC
TRBJ2-7 | NA | TRBV4-3 | TRBD2 | CASSQDPGGSYEQYF | TGCGCCAGCAGCCAAGATCCGGGAGGTAGTTACGAGCAGTACTTC
TRBJ2-7 | NA | TRBV5-4 | TRBD2 | CASSLGGSGSYEQYF | TGTGCCAGCAGCTTGGGCGGGAGTGGGTCCTACGAGCAGTACTTC
TRBJ2-7 | large | TRBV11-2 | NA | CASSLALAYEQYF | TGTGCCAGCAGCTTAGCCTTGGCTTACGAGCAGTACTTC
TRBJ1-1 | NA | TRBV21-1 | NA | CASSSGYTEAFF | TGTGCCAGCAGCAGTGGATACACTGAAGCTTTCTTT
TRBJ2-7 | once | TRBV18 | NA | CASSLGQKGYEQYF | TGTGCCAGCTCACTGGGACAAAAGGGCTACGAGCAGTACTTC
TRBJ2-7 | NA | TRBV5-1 | NA | CASSLSSSYEQYF | TGCGCCAGCAGCTTGAGCAGCTCCTACGAGCAGTACTTC
TRBJ2-1 | NA | TRBV7-9 | NA | CASSFSEIYNEQFF | TGTGCCAGCAGCTTCTCTGAGATTTACAATGAGCAGTTCTTC
TRBJ2-7 | once | TRBV5-6 | NA | CASSFQGSAYEQYF | TGTGCCAGCAGCTTCCAAGGGAGTGCCTACGAGCAGTACTTC
TRBJ1-1 | once | TRBV19 | NA | CASSIPRTGNTEAFF | TGTGCCAGTAGTATCCCCAGGACGGGGAACACTGAAGCTTTCTTT
TRBJ2-1 | NA | TRBV5-4 | NA | CASSLGPNEQFF | TGTGCCAGCAGCTTAGGACCGAATGAGCAGTTCTTC
TRBJ2-3 | few | TRBV19 | TRBD2 | CASSILAGVADTQYF | TGTGCCAGTAGTATACTAGCGGGAGTTGCAGATACGCAGTATTTT
TRBJ2-3 | NA | TRBV5-4 | TRBD2 | CASSPGLAGGPLDTQYF | TGTGCCAGCAGCCCAGGACTAGCGGGAGGGCCCTTAGATACGCAGTATTTT
TRBJ2-5 | NA | TRBV6-1 | TRBD2 | CASSEGTSGIMVETQYF | TGTGCCAGCAGTGAGGGGACTAGCGGGATCATGGTAGAGACCCAGTACTTC
TRBJ2-7 | NA | TRBV4-1 | NA | CASSQDLQRYEQYF | TGCGCCAGCAGCCAAGATCTACAGCGTTACGAGCAGTACTTC
TRBJ2-3 | NA | TRBV5-4 | TRBD2 | CASSWTSSTDTQYF | TGTGCCAGCAGCTGGACTAGTTCCACAGATACGCAGTATTTT
TRBJ2-1 | NA | TRBV21-1 | NA | CASTRVAKCNEQFF | TGTGCCAGCACTAGGGTAGCTAAATGCAATGAGCAGTTCTTC
TRBJ2-1 | NA | TRBV6-6 | NA | CASSRPYNEQFF | TGTGCCAGCAGTCGACCATACAATGAGCAGTTCTTC
TRBJ1-4 | NA | TRBV10-3 | TRBD1 | CASRTGVGGLNEKLFF | TGTGCCTCTCGGACAGGCGTAGGGGGATTAAATGAAAAACTGTTTTTT
TRBJ2-7 | few | TRBV18 | TRBD1 | CASSPGTGATYEQYF | TGTGCCAGCTCACCAGGGACAGGGGCAACCTACGAGCAGTACTTC
TRBJ1-1 | NA | TRBV6-4 | TRBD1 | CAKQTPGQQGGTEAFF | TGTGCCAAACAAACGCCGGGACAGCAAGGGGGCACTGAAGCTTTCTTT
TRBJ1-1 | NA | TRBV27 | TRBD1 | CASSPRGQGTEAFF | TGTGCCAGCAGTCCCAGGGGGCAGGGCACTGAAGCTTTCTTT
TRBJ2-1 | NA | TRBV18 | TRBD2 | CASSPMSGRAYNEQFF | TGTGCCAGCTCACCGATGAGCGGGAGGGCGTACAATGAGCAGTTCTTC
TRBJ2-7 | NA | TRBV5-1 | TRBD2 | CASSWGGLAGAVWEQYF | TGCGCCAGCAGCTGGGGGGGACTAGCGGGAGCTGTGTGGGAGCAGTACTTC